These 20 T cell receptor beta chains originate from one sample sequenced in a study of CD8+ T cells in alopecia areata. After isolation, RNA underwent reverse transcription to generate cDNA as the sequencing template. Only in-frame clones appear in the TCRdb table, and some are missing; sequencing was by immunoSEQ multiplex PCR. The data hold 110,000 to 150,000 clones, with roughly 62% observed a single time. Sequences were derived from CD4+ T cells sorted from blood, sampled at week 0. These receptors were taken from a human donor with alopecia areata.

The chain employs TRBV10-2 and TRBJ2-6; 8 bases match TRBD1. The CDR3 has 16 residues. V was clipped by 6 bases and J by 0 bases; unmatched bases: 4. Germline-derived CDR1 and CDR2 are WSHSY and SAAADI. The DNA for the CDR3 is TGCGCCAGCAGGGACAGGGTTTACTCTGGGGCCAACGTCCTGACTTTC. As protein: CASRDRVYSGANVLTF.

The gene calls are TRBV30 and TRBJ1-6; D is unresolved. The CDR3 has 13 residues. V was pared by 1 base and J by 7 bases, with 8 bases between. Germline loops: CDR1 GTSNPN, CDR2 SVGIG (reference sequence). CDR3 amino acids: CAWSASLNSPLHF. CDR3 coding DNA: TGTGCCTGGAGTGCGTCCCTAAATTCACCCCTCCACTTT.

As DNA, the CDR3 is TGCAGCGTTGGCGGGGCCAACGTCCTGACTTTC. Encoded protein: CSVGGANVLTF. This rearrangement joins TRBV29-1 to TRBJ2-6; D gene uncertain. The germline CDR1 and CDR2 sequences are SQVTM and ANQGSEA. Between the trimmed V and J ends, which lost 4 bases and 4 bases, there was a span of 2 bases. The CDR3 sequence is 11 residues long. The full variable domain, in which reference TRBV29-1 and TRBJ2-6 provide the parts outside the CDR3, is SAVISQKPSRDICQRGTSLTIQCQVDSQVTMMFWYRQQPGQSLTLIATANQGSEATYESGFVIDKFPISRPNLTFSTLTVSNMSPEDSSIYLCSVGGANVLTFGAGSRLTVL.

The CDR3 protein is CAWSRATYQPQHF. The DNA for the CDR3 is TGTGCCTGGAGTAGGGCCACCTATCAGCCCCAGCATTTT. The V gene is TRBV30, the J gene TRBJ1-5; D uncertain. This CDR3 comprises 13 residues. Germline V gene lookup returns CDR1 GTSNPN and CDR2 SVGIG (reference sequence). Trimming stripped 2 bases from V and 5 bases from J, with 10 bases between.

The chain is built from TRBV15 and TRBJ1-5, with D possibly TRBD1 on 5 matching bases. The CDR3 contains 15 residues. Germline V gene data show CDR1 as LNHNV and CDR2 as YYDKDF (reference sequence). Trimming shortened V by 0 bases and J by 3 bases, and 9 bases separated the two germline ends. Here the CDR3 reads CATSRDKGFNQPQHF. The CDR3 nucleotides read TGTGCCACCAGCAGAGATAAGGGGTTCAATCAGCCCCAGCATTTT.

The genes are TRBV2 and TRBJ2-2; D unclear. Trimming pared 3 bases from V and 1 base from J, leaving 12 bases between. Per the germline V gene, CDR1 is SNHLY and CDR2 is FYNNEI. This CDR3 spans 16 amino acids. The CDR3 nucleotides read TGTGCCAGCAGTGAGGCCCGGGTTAAGAACACCGGGGAGCTGTTTTTT. It encodes CASSEARVKNTGELFF.

This clone was seen only a few times. The chain couples TRBV6-6 to TRBJ1-5; D might be TRBD1 (6 bases). Trimming removed 6 bases at V and 3 bases at J, with 15 bases between. The CDR3 loop spans 15 amino acids. Germline-derived CDR1 and CDR2 are MNHNY and SVGAGI (reference sequence). CDR3 sequence: CASRINREPNQPQHF. In DNA form, the CDR3 reads TGTGCCAGCAGGATAAACAGGGAACCCAATCAGCCCCAGCATTTT.

A single count supports this clone. The chain employs TRBV6-5 and TRBJ2-4; D may be TRBD1 or TRBD2 (5 bases each). V dropped 0 bases and J dropped 6 bases, with 12 bases sitting between them. The CDR3 consists of 15 residues. From germline, CDR1 is MNHEY and CDR2 SVGAGI. CDR3 coding DNA: TGTGCCAGCAGTTACTCGGGGGTCCGGGCAAACATTCAGTACTTC. Its protein is CASSYSGVRANIQYF.

The chain carries TRBV29-1 and TRBJ2-3, with TRBD1 matching over 10 bases. Unmatched junction bases numbered 3, after V lost 5 bases and J lost 4 bases. Germline values: CDR1 SQVTM, CDR2 ANQGSEA. The CDR3 contains 13 residues. The CDR3 nucleotides read TGCAGCGTTAGACAGGGGGCAGCAGATACGCAGTATTTT. It is translated as CSVRQGAADTQYF.

The chain uses TRBV7-9 and TRBJ2-1; a weak D match, TRBD1 (5 bases). This CDR3 region has 13 residues. Looked up from germline, CDR1 is SEHNR and CDR2 is FQNEAQ (reference sequence). Trimming took off 5 bases at V and 4 bases at J, with 9 bases between the two ends. The CDR3 protein is CASSKGQYNEQFF. The DNA for the CDR3 is TGTGCCAGCAGCAAGGGGCAGTACAATGAGCAGTTCTTC.

The V and J genes are TRBV25-1 and TRBJ1-6, with D maybe TRBD1 (6 bases). Germline V lookup: CDR1 MGHDK, CDR2 SYGVNS. Trimming pared 8 bases from V and 4 bases from J, leaving 9 bases between. This CDR3 is built from 13 residues. CDR3 bases: TGTGCCAGCCGCGGACAGTATAATTCACCCCTCCACTTT. Amino acid sequence: CASRGQYNSPLHF.

The table lists this clone with a few counts. The chain joins TRBV5-1 to TRBJ2-6; the D is unclear. The germline V and J ends were trimmed by 0 bases and 2 bases, with 6 bases remaining between them. Per germline, CDR1 SGHRS and CDR2 YFSETQ. The CDR3 extends over 15 amino acids. The CDR3 region is CASSLESTGANVLTF. DNA of the CDR3: TGCGCCAGCAGCTTGGAAAGTACTGGGGCCAACGTCCTGACTTTC.

This clone has a handful of counts. The chain combines TRBV6-5 with TRBJ2-3; perhaps D is TRBD1 or TRBD2 (6 bases each). Germline-derived CDR1 and CDR2 are MNHEY and SVGAGI. The V and J ends lost 5 bases and 2 bases respectively, with 14 bases between them. This CDR3 has 15 residues. CDR3: CASSGSRGDTDTQYF. The CDR3 region has the DNA TGTGCCAGCAGTGGGAGTAGGGGGGACACAGATACGCAGTATTTT.

The rearrangement joins TRBV4-1 to TRBJ2-5, with 7 positions matching TRBD2. Germline V gene data show CDR1 as MGHRA and CDR2 as YSYEKL. V shed 2 bases and J 5 bases; nucleotides not matched to a gene: 17. The CDR3 is 18 amino acids. DNA for the CDR3: TGCGCCAGCAGCCAAACGCCCTCGGGGGGTTCGGGCATGGAGACCCAGTACTTC. Protein sequence: CASSQTPSGGSGMETQYF.

The V call is TRBV6-5, the J call TRBJ2-3; 9 positions match TRBD2. The CDR3 contains 15 residues. Per germline, CDR1 MNHEY and CDR2 SVGAGI. V lost 6 bases and J lost 2; bases outside the gene matches: 6. CDR3 amino acids: CASSPLAGITDTQYF. DNA for the CDR3: TGTGCCAGCAGCCCACTAGCGGGCATCACAGATACGCAGTATTTT.

This chain uses TRBV4-3 with TRBJ1-5, with 9 bases that match TRBD1. CDR3 size: 17 residues. Trimming took 0 bases from V and 4 from J; bases not matched to a gene: 7. Looked up from germline, CDR1 is LGHNA and CDR2 is YSLEER. The CDR3 DNA reads TGCGCCAGCAGCCAAGATTCGGGACAGGGAGTAAATCAGCCCCAGCATTTT. Residues: CASSQDSGQGVNQPQHF.

This clone was found once. The chain joins TRBV6-5 to TRBJ2-7; the D gene is possibly TRBD1 (6 bases). Germline values: CDR1 MNHEY, CDR2 SVGAGI. The ends were cut back, 8 bases at V and 7 bases at J, with 18 bases in the middle. This CDR3 is 13 amino acids long. Here the CDR3 reads CASCGTSVKEQYF. DNA for the CDR3: TGTGCCAGCTGTGGGACATCGGTTAAAGAGCAGTACTTC.

The rearrangement uses TRBV7-9 and TRBJ2-7; 10 nucleotides agree with TRBD1. This CDR3 has 17 amino acids. Germline V lookup: CDR1 SEHNR, CDR2 FQNEAQ (reference sequence). J lost 2 bases, V lost 3 bases, and 10 bases had no gene match. CDR3 sequence (DNA): TGTGCCAGCAGCTTCCCGGGACAGGGGATATCGACCTACGAGCAGTACTTC. This encodes CASSFPGQGISTYEQYF. Looking up the rest from reference TRBV7-9 and TRBJ2-7 gives the full variable domain: DTGVSQNPRHKITKRGQNVTFRCDPISEHNRLYWYRQTLGQGPEFLTYFQNEAQLEKSRLLSDRFSAERPKGSFSTLEIQRTEQGDSAMYLCASSFPGQGISTYEQYFGPGTRLTVT.

The chain uses TRBV9 and TRBJ1-2; the match to TRBD1 covers 9 bases. V lost 4 bases and J lost 5; bases outside the gene matches: 9. The CDR3 extends over 15 amino acids. Germline V gene sequence: CDR1 SGDLS, CDR2 YYNGEE. The CDR3 loop is CASSPAGTGYYGYTF. DNA of the CDR3: TGTGCCAGCAGCCCGGCTGGGACAGGGTATTATGGCTACACCTTC.

There are a few counts of this clone. The V call is TRBV5-1, the J call TRBJ2-2, with D possibly TRBD2 on 7 matching bases. This CDR3 contains 15 residues. V was trimmed by 1 base and J by 4 bases, leaving 11 bases between them. Germline V gives CDR1 SGHRS, CDR2 YFSETQ. The CDR3 protein is CASSLRGAGTGELFF. CDR3 nucleotides: TGCGCCAGCAGCTTGCGGGGGGCCGGCACCGGGGAGCTGTTTTTT.